The clone carrying this T cell receptor beta chain occurred a few times. The CDR3 is 14 residues long. Germline-derived CDR1 and CDR2 are SNHLY and FYNNEI. Trimming took off 4 bases at V and 6 bases at J, with 15 bases between the two ends. This entry is derived from a study of blood T cell repertoires in COVID-19. For the study at large: The United States, Italy and Spain provided the acute and convalescent COVID-19 samples.

Original handling: Amplification of reference gene primers was used by the study to estimate nucleated cell counts. Some clones are missing from TCRdb's copy, which holds only in-frame ones; the method was immunoSEQ multiplex PCR. V and J calls and clone size are those listed in that table; D and trimming were worked out from the DNA. The sample has nearly 100,000 clones; about 88% are singletons. The genes are TRBV2 and TRBJ1-2; D possibly corresponds to TRBD1 (5 bases). Sequenced input: peripheral blood. The TCR sequence derives from a woman aged 55-75 years with acute or convalescent COVID-19. The CDR3 is CASSVEQGSHGYTF. The CDR3 nucleotides are TGTGCCAGCAGTGTAGAGCAGGGAAGCCATGGCTACACCTTC.